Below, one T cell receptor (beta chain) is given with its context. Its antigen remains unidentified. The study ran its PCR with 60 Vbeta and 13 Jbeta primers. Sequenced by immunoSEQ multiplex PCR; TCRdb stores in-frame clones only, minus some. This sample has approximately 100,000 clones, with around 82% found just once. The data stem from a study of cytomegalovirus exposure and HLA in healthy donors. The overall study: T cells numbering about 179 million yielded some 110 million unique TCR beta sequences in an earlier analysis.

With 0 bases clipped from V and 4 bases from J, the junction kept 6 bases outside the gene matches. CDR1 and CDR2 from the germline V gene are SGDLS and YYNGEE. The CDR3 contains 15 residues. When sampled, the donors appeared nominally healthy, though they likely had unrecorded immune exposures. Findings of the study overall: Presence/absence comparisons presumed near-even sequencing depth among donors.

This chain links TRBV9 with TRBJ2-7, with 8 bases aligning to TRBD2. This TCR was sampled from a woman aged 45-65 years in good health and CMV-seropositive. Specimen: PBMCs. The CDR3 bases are TGTGCCAGCAGCGTAGGGGCGGGGGGCGATTACGAGCAGTACTTC. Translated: CASSVGAGGDYEQYF.